The entry that follows covers one TCR beta chain sequence. The antigen remains undetermined. Diagnoses used clinical symptoms, serum thyroxine and TRAb, thyroid ultrasound and orbital computed tomography. PBMCs were sourced from more than 9 ml fresh peripheral blood. Per germline, CDR1 SEHNR and CDR2 FQNEAQ (reference sequence). The V and J ends lost 4 bases and 3 bases, in that order; junction bases with no gene match: 4. The CDR3 is 15 amino acids. The sample originates from a study of T cells in Graves' hyperthyroidism and ophthalmopathy. Study outcomes and limitations: Most thyroid clonotypes expanded above 0.001 were also detected in blood. Ophthalmopathy stood apart from stable hyperthyroidism in a 13 V-J model.

Researchers took RNA transcripts and amplified the TCR beta CDR3 regions from them. Carried out on the TCR CDR3, a first-round RT-PCR used the HTBI primer set. TCRdb fed the multiplex PCR reads into MiXCR, producing one record per CDR3 protein. The table includes fewer than 900,000 distinct CDR3 sequences, 16% detected once. The chain is built from TRBV7-9 and TRBJ2-7, with 12 bases aligning to TRBD2. The origin of this receptor is a man aged 18 to 29 with Graves' hyperthyroidism. Source material: blood. CDR3 bases: TGTGCCAGCAGCTCCCGGACTAGCGGGGTCTACGAGCAGTACTTC. Its translation: CASSSRTSGVYEQYF. The full variable domain, completed using reference TRBV7-9 and TRBJ2-7, is DTGVSQNPRHKITKRGQNVTFRCDPISEHNRLYWYRQTLGQGPEFLTYFQNEAQLEKSRLLSDRFSAERPKGSFSTLEIQRTEQGDSAMYLCASSSRTSGVYEQYFGPGTRLTVT.